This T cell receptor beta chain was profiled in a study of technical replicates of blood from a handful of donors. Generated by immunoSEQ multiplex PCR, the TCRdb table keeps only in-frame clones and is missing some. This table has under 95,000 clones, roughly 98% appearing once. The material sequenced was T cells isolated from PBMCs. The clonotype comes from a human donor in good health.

The CDR3 DNA sequence: TGTGCCAGCAGTTTAACTAGCGGGAGCCTTATCACCAATGAGCAGTTCTTC. This gives the protein CASSLTSGSLITNEQFF. V and J are TRBV27 and TRBJ2-1, with TRBD2 matching 11 bases. The ends lost 2 bases at V and 6 bases at J; junction bases unmatched: 9. This CDR3 is built from 17 residues. Germline V CDR1 and CDR2: MNHEY, SMNVEV (reference sequence).